This T cell receptor (beta chain) was identified in a study of blood T cell repertoires in COVID-19. Study context: Collection of acute and convalescent COVID-19 samples took place in the United States, Italy and Spain.

The table lists this clone with a count of one. Those who participated ranged in age from roughly 18 to 95 years and resided in 20 to 30 US areas. The length of the CDR3 is 16 residues. Per germline, CDR1 SGHRS and CDR2 YFSETQ. V was pared by 4 bases and J by 4 bases, with 9 bases of the junction left unmatched. Authors' processing steps: Nucleated cell number was recorded as an estimate derived from reference gene primer amplification. Some clones are missing from TCRdb's copy, which holds only in-frame ones; the method was immunoSEQ multiplex PCR. The V and J calls and the clone size are those of that table, but D and trimming were determined from the DNA. The sample includes under 300,000 clones, around 90% of them seen just once.

This TCR was sampled from a woman aged 40-49 years with acute COVID-19. This chain links TRBV5-1 with TRBJ2-1; TRBD2 matches 9 bases. The sample taken for sequencing was PBMCs or T cells enriched from blood (not recorded which). CDR3 sequence reads: CASSVAGDPLYNEQFF. CDR3 coding DNA: TGCGCCAGCAGCGTAGCGGGGGACCCTCTTTACAATGAGCAGTTCTTC.